The clone carrying this T cell receptor beta chain turned up a few times. The sample is drawn from a study of CD8+ T cells in alopecia areata. It was cDNA, reverse transcribed from extracted RNA, that served as the sequencing template. Profiled with immunoSEQ multiplex PCR; TCRdb holds only in-frame clones, not every one. The sample holds approximately 300,000 clones, about 62% seen once. V lost 5 bases to trimming and J lost 1 base, with 16 bases between them. CDR1 is MNHNY and CDR2 is SVGAGI in the germline V gene (reference sequence). This CDR3 is 16 amino acids long. The treatment: oral pan-JAK inhibitor, 5-10 mg twice daily.

The rearrangement links TRBV6-6 to TRBJ2-3, with D tentatively TRBD1 (6 bases). Sequenced here: CD4+ T cells sorted from blood, sampled at week 24, from a patient treated with tofacitinib. The clonotype comes from a human donor with alopecia areata. CDR3 amino acids: CASSPLQGLRTDTQYF. CDR3 DNA sequence: TGTGCCAGCAGTCCCTTACAGGGTTTGCGCACAGATACGCAGTATTTT.